Listed below are T cell receptor beta chains from one sample, sequenced in a study of early stage breast cancer tumors. Here immunoSEQ multiplex PCR was the method, and the copy in TCRdb shows in-frame clones only, minus some. Of 30,000 to 40,000 clones listed, approximately 74% are singletons. The sample comprised blood. Every receptor here comes from a person in their 60s with breast cancer. Both conserved end residues are part of each CDR3. Each record gives: V gene, J gene, CDR3 length, clone size, D gene, CDR3 protein, CDR3 DNA. D genes are given only for firm matches. Rows give clone size only sometimes, using once, few, many, or a class for an expanded clone.

v_call: TRBV2
j_call: TRBJ2-5
cdr3_length: 13
clone_size: NA
d_call: TRBD1
cdr3_aa: CASSVQGYETQYF
cdr3_nt: TGTGCCAGCAGTGTACAGGGGTACGAGACCCAGTACTTC

v_call: TRBV7-2
j_call: TRBJ2-7
cdr3_length: 13
clone_size: NA
d_call: NA
cdr3_aa: CASSRRPTYEQYF
cdr3_nt: TGTGCCAGCAGCCGGCGACCTACCTACGAGCAGTACTTC

v_call: TRBV6-5
j_call: TRBJ2-7
cdr3_length: 16
clone_size: NA
d_call: TRBD2
cdr3_aa: CASSYSASGSSYEQYF
cdr3_nt: TGTGCCAGCAGTTACTCGGCTAGCGGGAGCTCCTACGAGCAGTACTTC

v_call: TRBV5-4
j_call: TRBJ2-2
cdr3_length: 13
clone_size: once
d_call: NA
cdr3_aa: CASSFRGYGELFF
cdr3_nt: TGTGCCAGCAGCTTTCGGGGGTACGGGGAGCTGTTTTTT

v_call: TRBV6-1
j_call: TRBJ1-5
cdr3_length: 13
clone_size: NA
d_call: NA
cdr3_aa: CASSEWFGQPQHF
cdr3_nt: TGTGCCAGCAGTGAATGGTTCGGTCAGCCCCAGCATTTT

v_call: TRBV7-2
j_call: TRBJ1-2
cdr3_length: 17
clone_size: NA
d_call: NA
cdr3_aa: CASSFAFDRPTNYGYTF
cdr3_nt: TGTGCCAGCAGCTTTGCCTTCGACAGACCTACTAACTATGGCTACACCTTC

v_call: TRBV19
j_call: TRBJ1-1
cdr3_length: 15
clone_size: few
d_call: NA
cdr3_aa: CASRSEGQGNTEAFF
cdr3_nt: TGTGCCAGTAGGAGCGAAGGTCAGGGGAACACTGAAGCTTTCTTT

v_call: TRBV18
j_call: TRBJ1-1
cdr3_length: 18
clone_size: NA
d_call: TRBD1
cdr3_aa: CASSPPGQGLRLNTEAFF
cdr3_nt: TGTGCCAGCTCACCGCCGGGACAGGGCCTTAGACTCAACACTGAAGCTTTCTTT

v_call: TRBV9
j_call: TRBJ1-1
cdr3_length: 20
clone_size: NA
d_call: TRBD1
cdr3_aa: CASSGQTGPLTGLGMSEAFF
cdr3_nt: TGTGCCAGCAGCGGACAGACAGGGCCCTTAACGGGACTCGGAATGTCGGAAGCTTTCTTT

v_call: TRBV5-1
j_call: TRBJ2-7
cdr3_length: 16
clone_size: NA
d_call: TRBD1
cdr3_aa: CASSFATGTGGDEQYF
cdr3_nt: TGCGCCAGCAGCTTCGCAACCGGGACAGGGGGCGACGAGCAGTACTTC

v_call: TRBV2
j_call: TRBJ1-2
cdr3_length: 13
clone_size: NA
d_call: NA
cdr3_aa: CASRSGPNYGYTF
cdr3_nt: TGTGCCAGCAGGTCCGGGCCTAACTATGGCTACACCTTC

v_call: TRBV28
j_call: TRBJ1-4
cdr3_length: 14
clone_size: NA
d_call: NA
cdr3_aa: CASSSRRPNEKLFF
cdr3_nt: TGTGCCAGCAGTTCCCGTCGACCTAATGAAAAACTGTTTTTT

v_call: TRBV6-1
j_call: TRBJ2-3
cdr3_length: 16
clone_size: NA
d_call: TRBD1
cdr3_aa: CASSDTSGTGADTQYF
cdr3_nt: TGTGCCAGCAGTGACACATCCGGGACAGGGGCAGATACGCAGTATTTT

v_call: TRBV6-5
j_call: TRBJ1-4
cdr3_length: 13
clone_size: NA
d_call: NA
cdr3_aa: CASSPGGWEKLFF
cdr3_nt: TGTGCCAGCAGTCCGGGGGGTTGGGAAAAACTGTTTTTT

v_call: TRBV10-3
j_call: TRBJ1-4
cdr3_length: 15
clone_size: NA
d_call: TRBD1
cdr3_aa: CAISAGGQSNEKLFF
cdr3_nt: TGTGCCATCAGTGCAGGGGGTCAGAGTAATGAAAAACTGTTTTTT

v_call: TRBV5-6
j_call: TRBJ2-5
cdr3_length: 14
clone_size: once
d_call: NA
cdr3_aa: CASSLVGVPETQYF
cdr3_nt: TGTGCCAGCAGCTTGGTTGGGGTCCCAGAGACCCAGTACTTC

v_call: TRBV5-4
j_call: TRBJ1-2
cdr3_length: 13
clone_size: NA
d_call: NA
cdr3_aa: CASTYGGGSGYTF
cdr3_nt: TGTGCCAGCACCTACGGGGGGGGGAGCGGCTACACCTTC

v_call: TRBV6-5
j_call: TRBJ2-5
cdr3_length: 11
clone_size: NA
d_call: NA
cdr3_aa: CASSYVETQYF
cdr3_nt: TGTGCCAGCAGTTACGTAGAGACCCAGTACTTC

v_call: TRBV5-1
j_call: TRBJ2-7
cdr3_length: 15
clone_size: NA
d_call: TRBD2
cdr3_aa: CASSLRTSGINEQYF
cdr3_nt: TGCGCCAGCAGCCTCCGGACTAGCGGGATCAACGAGCAGTACTTC

v_call: TRBV7-2
j_call: TRBJ1-2
cdr3_length: 16
clone_size: NA
d_call: NA
cdr3_aa: CASSPDRGRSSYGYTF
cdr3_nt: TGTGCCAGCAGCCCTGACCGGGGGCGAAGTAGCTATGGCTACACCTTC

v_call: TRBV28
j_call: TRBJ2-7
cdr3_length: 14
clone_size: few
d_call: NA
cdr3_aa: CASRWAGMDYEQYF
cdr3_nt: TGTGCCAGCAGATGGGCCGGGATGGACTACGAGCAGTACTTC

v_call: TRBV19
j_call: TRBJ1-3
cdr3_length: 13
clone_size: NA
d_call: NA
cdr3_aa: CASRHRSGNTIYF
cdr3_nt: TGTGCCAGTAGACATCGCTCTGGAAACACCATATATTTT

v_call: TRBV13
j_call: TRBJ2-5
cdr3_length: 15
clone_size: NA
d_call: NA
cdr3_aa: CASSLAWDGVGEQYF
cdr3_nt: TGTGCCAGCAGCTTAGCATGGGACGGGGTAGGGGAGCAGTACTTC

v_call: TRBV7-8
j_call: TRBJ2-7
cdr3_length: 15
clone_size: NA
d_call: TRBD1
cdr3_aa: CASSSSTGSSYEQYF
cdr3_nt: TGTGCCAGCAGCTCCTCGACAGGGTCCTCCTACGAGCAGTACTTC

v_call: TRBV9
j_call: TRBJ1-2
cdr3_length: 14
clone_size: NA
d_call: NA
cdr3_aa: CASSVGPGHYGYTF
cdr3_nt: TGTGCCAGCAGCGTAGGACCAGGGCACTATGGCTACACCTTC

v_call: TRBV7-2
j_call: TRBJ2-3
cdr3_length: 17
clone_size: NA
d_call: TRBD1
cdr3_aa: CASSAPGGYGGTDTQYF
cdr3_nt: TGTGCCAGCAGCGCCCCAGGGGGCTACGGAGGCACAGATACGCAGTATTTT

v_call: TRBV28
j_call: TRBJ1-5
cdr3_length: 13
clone_size: NA
d_call: NA
cdr3_aa: CASSYDFIKPQHF
cdr3_nt: TGTGCCAGCAGTTACGACTTTATCAAGCCCCAGCATTTT

v_call: TRBV6-1
j_call: TRBJ2-7
cdr3_length: 13
clone_size: NA
d_call: NA
cdr3_aa: CASNQAGASQQYF
cdr3_nt: TGTGCCAGCAACCAAGCTGGGGCTAGCCAGCAGTACTTC

v_call: TRBV29-1
j_call: TRBJ1-4
cdr3_length: 11
clone_size: NA
d_call: NA
cdr3_aa: CSALGNEKLFF
cdr3_nt: TGCAGCGCCTTGGGGAATGAAAAACTGTTTTTT

v_call: TRBV5-6
j_call: TRBJ1-2
cdr3_length: 13
clone_size: few
d_call: NA
cdr3_aa: CASSPTHIYGYTF
cdr3_nt: TGTGCCAGCAGCCCAACCCACATCTATGGCTACACCTTC

v_call: TRBV18
j_call: TRBJ2-6
cdr3_length: 19
clone_size: NA
d_call: NA
cdr3_aa: CASSPLPESTSSGANVLTF
cdr3_nt: TGTGCCAGCTCACCACTCCCCGAGAGTACCTCCTCTGGGGCCAACGTCCTGACTTTC

v_call: TRBV30
j_call: TRBJ1-5
cdr3_length: 15
clone_size: few
d_call: NA
cdr3_aa: CAWSVRGMWNQPQHF
cdr3_nt: TGTGCCTGGAGTGTACGGGGGATGTGGAATCAGCCCCAGCATTTT

v_call: TRBV29-1
j_call: TRBJ2-5
cdr3_length: 13
clone_size: NA
d_call: NA
cdr3_aa: CSVERGSGETQYF
cdr3_nt: TGCAGCGTTGAGAGAGGAAGTGGCGAGACCCAGTACTTC

v_call: TRBV30
j_call: TRBJ2-3
cdr3_length: 13
clone_size: few
d_call: NA
cdr3_aa: CAWSPTGTDTQYF
cdr3_nt: TGTGCCTGGAGTCCTACCGGCACAGATACGCAGTATTTT

v_call: TRBV5-1
j_call: TRBJ1-1
cdr3_length: 16
clone_size: once
d_call: NA
cdr3_aa: CASSLGSGGWNTEAFF
cdr3_nt: TGCGCCAGCAGCTTGGGATCCGGAGGGTGGAATACTGAAGCTTTCTTT

v_call: TRBV6-5
j_call: TRBJ2-5
cdr3_length: 14
clone_size: NA
d_call: TRBD2
cdr3_aa: CASSLSGGTETQYF
cdr3_nt: TGTGCCAGCAGTCTTAGCGGGGGTACAGAGACCCAGTACTTC

v_call: TRBV2
j_call: TRBJ2-5
cdr3_length: 14
clone_size: NA
d_call: TRBD1
cdr3_aa: CASSVQGAMETQYF
cdr3_nt: TGTGCCAGCAGTGTACAGGGGGCTATGGAGACCCAGTACTTC

v_call: TRBV6-1
j_call: TRBJ1-1
cdr3_length: 15
clone_size: NA
d_call: NA
cdr3_aa: CASTTSGEYGTEAFF
cdr3_nt: TGTGCCAGCACAACTTCAGGGGAATATGGCACTGAAGCTTTCTTT

v_call: TRBV16
j_call: TRBJ2-4
cdr3_length: 15
clone_size: NA
d_call: TRBD2
cdr3_aa: CASSPSQAGKNIQYF
cdr3_nt: TGTGCCAGCAGCCCTTCCCAAGCGGGGAAAAACATTCAGTACTTC

v_call: TRBV7-9
j_call: TRBJ1-1
cdr3_length: 12
clone_size: NA
d_call: NA
cdr3_aa: CASSLAEEGAFF
cdr3_nt: TGTGCCAGCAGCTTAGCGGAGGAGGGGGCTTTCTTT

v_call: TRBV7-9
j_call: TRBJ2-1
cdr3_length: 15
clone_size: NA
d_call: TRBD2
cdr3_aa: CASSRSGLPSHEQFF
cdr3_nt: TGTGCCAGCAGCCGTTCGGGACTACCTAGCCATGAGCAGTTCTTC

v_call: TRBV19
j_call: TRBJ1-5
cdr3_length: 14
clone_size: NA
d_call: TRBD1
cdr3_aa: CASSLGQGSLAQHF
cdr3_nt: TGTGCCAGTAGTCTAGGACAGGGGTCATTGGCCCAGCATTTT

v_call: TRBV6-5
j_call: TRBJ2-2
cdr3_length: 14
clone_size: once
d_call: NA
cdr3_aa: CASGEAGIAGELFF
cdr3_nt: TGTGCCAGCGGGGAGGCGGGGATAGCCGGGGAGCTGTTTTTT

v_call: TRBV30
j_call: TRBJ2-5
cdr3_length: 15
clone_size: NA
d_call: TRBD1
cdr3_aa: CAWSARDRGQETQYF
cdr3_nt: TGTGCCTGGAGTGCCCGGGACAGGGGCCAAGAGACCCAGTACTTC